Listed below are T cell receptor beta chains from one sample, sequenced in a study of cytomegalovirus exposure and HLA in healthy donors. The protocol was immunoSEQ multiplex PCR, while the TCRdb copy is restricted to in-frame clones and leaves out a portion. The sample consists of approximately 120,000 clones, 83% of them appearing once. The sample taken for sequencing was PBMCs. The origin of the receptors is a woman between 40 and 55 years old in good health and CMV-seropositive. Each CDR3 is given with its conserved first and last residue. D genes are given only for firm matches. Some rows mark clone size as missing; the rest say once, few, many or name a class of expanded clone.

clone_size d_call j_call v_call cdr3_aa cdr3_nt
few . TRBJ1-4 TRBV28 CASSNSRGKLFF TGTGCCAGCAGTAATTCCCGAGGGAAACTGTTTTTT
once . TRBJ1-4 TRBV7-9 CASSTQATREKLFF TGTGCCAGCAGCACACAGGCTACCAGGGAAAAACTGTTTTTT
. TRBD2 TRBJ2-3 TRBV7-3 CASSSTPLGTSGRDTQYF TGTGCCAGCAGCTCCACCCCCCTAGGGACTAGCGGAAGAGATACGCAGTATTTT
. TRBD1 TRBJ1-1 TRBV28 CATSWTGTEAFF TGTGCCACCTCTTGGACAGGGACTGAAGCTTTCTTT
once TRBD1 TRBJ1-2 TRBV7-8 CASSDRFGQGNGYTF TGTGCCAGCAGCGATAGATTCGGACAGGGAAATGGCTACACCTTC
. TRBD2 TRBJ2-5 TRBV7-8 CASSLELVSGRETQYF TGTGCCAGCAGCTTAGAACTGGTTAGCGGGAGGGAGACCCAGTACTTC
. TRBD1 TRBJ1-5 TRBV30 CAWSVRQGPQPQHF TGTGCCTGGAGTGTAAGACAGGGTCCCCAGCCCCAGCATTTT
. . TRBJ2-3 TRBV11-2 CASSFPQSTDTQYF TGTGCCAGCAGCTTCCCACAGAGCACAGATACGCAGTATTTT
. . TRBJ1-2 TRBV9 CVSSIRPSKGYTF TGTGTCAGCAGCATTCGTCCCTCTAAGGGCTACACCTTC
. TRBD1 TRBJ1-2 TRBV30 CAWRGQAIYGYTF TGTGCCTGGAGAGGACAGGCTATTTATGGCTACACCTTC
. TRBD1 TRBJ2-7 TRBV7-8 CASSSRDSYEQYF TGTGCCAGCAGCTCCCGGGACAGCTACGAGCAGTACTTC
. . TRBJ2-7 TRBV10-3 CAISESLVASINYEQYF TGTGCCATCAGTGAGTCTCTGGTAGCCAGTATAAACTACGAGCAGTACTTC
. . TRBJ1-1 TRBV2 CASSAGPLNTEAFF TGTGCCAGCAGTGCCGGTCCCCTGAACACTGAAGCTTTCTTT
. TRBD1 TRBJ1-2 TRBV10-3 CAISERTGRIYGYTF TGTGCCATCAGTGAGAGGACAGGACGGATTTATGGCTACACCTTC
. TRBD1 TRBJ2-1 TRBV6-1 CASSESFRGLINEQFF TGTGCCAGCAGTGAGAGCTTCAGGGGGCTAATCAATGAGCAGTTCTTC
. . TRBJ2-7 TRBV6-5 CASSGTLAPREQYF TGTGCCAGCAGCGGGACTCTGGCCCCACGCGAGCAGTACTTC
. . TRBJ2-2 TRBV7-7 CASSLGDGSNTGELFF TGTGCTAGCAGCTTAGGGGACGGGAGTAACACCGGGGAGCTGTTTTTT
. . TRBJ1-3 TRBV4-1 CASSQSAGSSGNTIYF TGCGCCAGCAGCCAATCCGCAGGCAGCTCTGGAAACACCATATATTTT
. . TRBJ2-5 TRBV7-7 CASAHLGEETQYF TGTGCTAGCGCCCATCTCGGGGAGGAGACCCAGTACTTC
. . TRBJ2-6 TRBV25-1 CASSTAGDGANVLTF TGTGCCAGTTCGACGGCAGGGGATGGGGCCAACGTCCTGACTTTC
. . TRBJ1-2 TRBV29-1 CSVGGVFGYTF TGCAGCGTTGGGGGAGTTTTTGGCTACACCTTC
. TRBD1 TRBJ2-2 TRBV10-1 CASSEFRTGYTGELFF TGCGCCAGCAGTGAGTTTAGGACAGGGTACACCGGGGAGCTGTTTTTT
. TRBD1 TRBJ1-2 TRBV19 CASQKNRGDYGYTF TGTGCCAGCCAGAAAAACAGGGGGGACTATGGCTACACCTTC
. . TRBJ1-1 TRBV4-2 CASSQGGLTEAFF TGTGCCAGCAGCCAAGGGGGGCTTACTGAAGCTTTCTTT
few TRBD2 TRBJ2-1 TRBV7-3 CASSPRTSGREEQFF TGTGCCAGCAGCCCAAGGACTAGCGGGAGGGAGGAGCAGTTCTTC
few TRBD2 TRBJ2-7 TRBV7-9 CASSTRTSGTLVHEQYF TGTGCCAGCAGCACAAGGACTAGCGGGACCCTCGTCCACGAGCAGTACTTC
. . TRBJ1-1 TRBV6-5 CASRQQSNTEAFF TGTGCCAGCAGACAACAGTCGAACACTGAAGCTTTCTTT
. TRBD1 TRBJ2-7 TRBV7-9 CASSFPGQGTREQYF TGTGCCAGCAGCTTTCCTGGACAGGGAACGAGGGAGCAGTACTTC
once TRBD2 TRBJ2-1 TRBV5-4 CASSLSMLAGYNEQFF TGTGCCAGCAGCTTGAGTATGTTAGCGGGGTACAATGAGCAGTTCTTC
. . TRBJ2-7 TRBV7-9 CASSSSGSPGWEQYF TGTGCCAGCAGCTCATCCGGGAGCCCCGGATGGGAGCAGTACTTC
. . TRBJ2-1 TRBV9 CASSVAGRLADEQFF TGTGCCAGCAGCGTAGCAGGTAGGCTAGCCGATGAGCAGTTCTTC
. . TRBJ1-1 TRBV5-5 CASSSGQIFTEAFF TGTGCCAGCAGCTCGGGACAAATATTTACTGAAGCTTTCTTT
. . TRBJ2-7 TRBV27 CASSSDYSNHYEQYF TGTGCCAGCAGTTCCGACTACTCTAACCACTACGAGCAGTACTTC
. TRBD2 TRBJ2-1 TRBV5-1 CASSLASLAGMTYNEQFF TGCGCCAGCAGCTTGGCCTCATTAGCGGGAATGACGTACAATGAGCAGTTCTTC
. . TRBJ1-5 TRBV28 CASSFGGGGNQPQHF TGTGCCAGCAGTTTCGGGGGAGGGGGCAATCAGCCCCAGCATTTT
. TRBD2 TRBJ2-3 TRBV30 CACGTSGSGTQYF TGTGCCTGTGGGACTAGCGGGAGTGGTACGCAGTATTTT
. . TRBJ1-1 TRBV5-1 CASSLVSGTEAFF TGCGCCAGCAGCTTGGTATCGGGAACGGAAGCTTTCTTT
. TRBD1 TRBJ2-2 TRBV5-1 CASSWVTGTVNTGELFF TGCGCCAGCAGCTGGGTCACCGGGACAGTTAACACCGGGGAGCTGTTTTTT
few . TRBJ1-2 TRBV10-3 CAISEGRVDYGYTF TGTGCCATCAGTGAGGGCAGGGTCGACTATGGCTACACCTTC
. . TRBJ2-5 TRBV5-6 CASSLIEYQETQYF TGTGCCAGCAGCTTGATCGAGTACCAAGAGACCCAGTACTTC
. TRBD1 TRBJ2-5 TRBV19 CASKGTGGTGETQYF TGTGCCAGTAAGGGGACAGGGGGCACAGGGGAGACCCAGTACTTC
. TRBD1 TRBJ2-1 TRBV6-5 CASRQKDRGLNEQFF TGTGCCAGCAGACAAAAGGACAGGGGGCTTAATGAGCAGTTCTTC
. TRBD2 TRBJ2-1 TRBV15 CATRGTSGENEQFF TGTGCCACCAGGGGGACTAGCGGCGAGAATGAGCAGTTCTTC
. . TRBJ2-6 TRBV30 CAWITGQGANVLTF TGTGCCTGGATAACAGGGCAAGGGGCCAACGTCCTGACTTTC
once TRBD2 TRBJ2-1 TRBV2 CASTHERGLAGEQFF TGTGCCAGCACCCACGAGAGGGGACTAGCCGGTGAGCAGTTCTTC
once . TRBJ2-3 TRBV7-9 CSSSLTDTQYF TGTTCCAGCAGCCTCACAGATACGCAGTATTTT
. TRBD1 TRBJ1-1 TRBV6-1 CASRQGGGEAFF TGTGCCAGCAGACAGGGGGGCGGTGAAGCTTTCTTT
. . TRBJ2-7 TRBV10-1 CASSESSGDPYEQYF TGCGCCAGCAGTGAATCGTCAGGGGACCCCTACGAGCAGTACTTC
few . TRBJ2-7 TRBV27 CASSLWGRMAEQYF TGTGCCAGCAGTTTATGGGGGAGGATGGCCGAGCAGTACTTC
. . TRBJ2-7 TRBV28 CASSEADVSLEQYF TGTGCCAGCAGTGAGGCCGACGTTTCGCTCGAGCAGTACTTC
. . TRBJ2-7 TRBV28 CASSLPRKSLEQYF TGTGCCAGCAGTTTACCACGAAAGAGTCTCGAGCAGTACTTC
. TRBD1 TRBJ2-1 TRBV4-1 CASSQLRDRARNEQFF TGCGCCAGCAGCCAACTCCGGGACAGGGCCCGCAATGAGCAGTTCTTC
. TRBD1 TRBJ1-2 TRBV7-2 CASSFRDRSLGYTF TGTGCCAGCAGCTTCCGGGACAGGTCCCTTGGCTACACCTTC
. TRBD1 TRBJ1-1 TRBV28 CASSYTGGGYTEAFF TGTGCCAGCAGTTACACAGGGGGAGGGTACACTGAAGCTTTCTTT
. . TRBJ2-7 TRBV4-2 CASSQGSSAYEQYF TGTGCCAGCAGCCAAGGTTCTAGCGCGTACGAGCAGTACTTC
. TRBD1 TRBJ1-2 TRBV14 CASSHNPGQGPFPNYGYTF TGTGCCAGCAGCCATAACCCGGGACAGGGACCATTCCCTAACTATGGCTACACCTTC
. TRBD2 TRBJ2-1 TRBV7-3 CASSARLAQEQFF TGTGCCAGCAGCGCCCGACTAGCTCAAGAGCAGTTCTTC
. . TRBJ1-2 TRBV27 CASSLFPGLGGYTF TGTGCCAGCAGTTTGTTCCCAGGGCTGGGCGGCTACACCTTC